This TCR beta chain was observed in a study of blood T cell repertoires in COVID-19. Looking at the study overall: Specimens from acute and convalescent COVID-19 originated in the United States, Italy and Spain. In each case, the material was cDNA or gDNA derived from T cells, B-cell-depleted T cells, or PBMCs.

Original analysis: Amplification from reference gene primers served as the basis for estimated nucleated cell counts. Clones were read by immunoSEQ multiplex PCR, and TCRdb kept only the in-frame ones, dropping some. That table gives V, J and clone size, and the DNA gave D and trimming. This sample has 55,000 to 85,000 clones, with roughly 87% found just once. The CDR3 length is 13 residues. V was clipped by 4 bases and J by 11 bases, with 17 bases between them. The clonotype originates from a woman aged 18 to 35 with acute or convalescent COVID-19. Sequenced material: peripheral blood. The rearrangement links TRBV12-3 or TRBV12-4 to TRBJ1-1; TRBD1 might be the D (6 bases). In nucleotides, the CDR3 is TGTGCCAGCAGTTACTATTCAACAGGGAGCGCTTTCTTT. Translation: CASSYYSTGSAFF.